The T cell receptor (beta chain) described here comes from a study of CD8+ T cells in alopecia areata (dated by TCRdb to 2016 to 2019). For context, the study as a whole: The treated patients took part in an open-label pilot trial in which moderate-to-severe alopecia areata was treated with oral tofacitinib at 5 to 10 mg twice daily. Patients stayed on tofacitinib for 6 to 18 months and then had 6 months of follow-up off drug so that delayed response and recurrence could be assessed. Disease severity in treated patients was measured with the SALT score, which quantifies the percentage of affected scalp surface area. In both human patients and the C3H/HeJ mouse model, the study applied high-throughput TCRbeta sequencing to look at T cell clonal expansion in alopecia areata. Human TCRbeta sequencing covered scalp tissue and sorted CD4+ and CD8+ peripheral blood T cells from patchy and totalis/universalis alopecia areata patients and healthy controls. Biopsies were taken from tofacitinib-treated patients at baseline and again at 4 and 24 weeks into treatment, and several of those patients also had a later scalp biopsy. Scalp clonality was compared across normal scalp (n=4), patchy alopecia areata scalp (n=8), and alopecia totalis/universalis scalp (n=8). The RNA source kit depended on sample type: the PAXgene miRNA kit for fixed scalp, the miRNeasy kit for PBMCs, and the RNeasy kit for mouse skin. Amplification of TCRbeta CDR3 regions was done by immunoSEQ multiplex PCR using 35 Vbeta forward primers and 13 Jbeta reverse primers. On the study overall, not on this receptor specifically: During tofacitinib treatment, many expanded lesional clones remained in scalp and blood, and this persistence may partly explain relapse after treatment is stopped. Because the treated cohort was small and included a single nonresponder, larger studies are needed to assess links between baseline CD8+ expansion and response. Unlike mouse skin, where gammadelta T cells dominate, normal human skin contains resident alphabeta T cells that get sequenced too, which complicates analysis of the scalp TCR repertoire. Tofacitinib significantly decreased scalp clonality and the number of expanded CD8+ clones among the top 100 scalp clones. Lesional scalp, especially in alopecia totalis/universalis, showed higher clonality and more expanded CD8+ clones than normal scalp, suggesting antigenic drive. Shared TCR sequences between patients were less evident than in mice, which may be partly attributable to HLA diversity in the patient population.

The CDR3 has 13 amino acids, counting the end cysteine and phenylalanine. Kept here is only the CDR3 DNA, which spans 39 bases and is read in frame from base 1. V gives up 1 base and J gives up 8 bases, and the segment between their germline ends measures 12 bases. The CDR1 and CDR2 encoded by the germline V gene are SQVTM and ANQGSEA. About this clone itself: Its antigen is currently not known. Base qualities were left out, and no much larger clone turns up one base away. Other DNA sequences in this sample translate to the same CDR3.

The treatment or condition label corresponds to: oral pan-JAK inhibitor, 5-10 mg twice daily. Lesional scalp punch biopsies and peripheral blood were collected from alopecia areata patients. PBMCs were isolated by density centrifugation and stained for CD3, CD4 and CD8, after which CD4+ and CD8+ T cells were sorted on a FACSAria. The library was made by the immunoSEQ multiplex PCR assay. RNA was extracted from all samples and reverse transcribed into cDNA, which served as template for TCR sequencing. SuperScript III was used for first-strand cDNA synthesis, primed with a 2:1 mix of oligo-dT and random hexamers. A synthetic immune receptor repertoire was used to measure amplification bias, and any remaining bias was corrected computationally. Turning to the authors' computational methods: Raw reads were preprocessed for error removal, and CDR3 was defined according to IMGT conventions as running from the conserved cysteine to phenylalanine. Clonality was computed by normalizing Shannon entropy by log2 of the number of productive unique TCRs and subtracting the result from 1. Scalp TCRbeta sequences were cross-referenced with sorted blood CD4 and CD8 repertoires so that the CD4 or CD8 identity of scalp clones could be inferred. TCRdb took over this immuneACCESS table, retaining in-frame rearrangements with V and J assigned. Such tables are incomplete; in checked studies, under half of the missing clones stem from an unresolved V gene, and the remainder is unexplained. That table supplies the V and J calls and clone size; D and trimming were determined from the DNA. The sample includes nearly 95,000 clones, with about 70% observed a single time. In total, the top ten clones hold 15% to 20% of the sample.

The input for sequencing was CD8+ T cells sorted from blood, taken at week 44, from a patient treated with tofacitinib. This clonotype was obtained from a human donor with alopecia areata. Recombination linked TRBV29-1 to TRBJ2-1, with no confident D gene call. The sequenced DNA is TGCAGCGTTGAAGTGATTGGGGTAGATGAGCAGTTCTTC. Its protein reads: CSVEVIGVDEQFF.